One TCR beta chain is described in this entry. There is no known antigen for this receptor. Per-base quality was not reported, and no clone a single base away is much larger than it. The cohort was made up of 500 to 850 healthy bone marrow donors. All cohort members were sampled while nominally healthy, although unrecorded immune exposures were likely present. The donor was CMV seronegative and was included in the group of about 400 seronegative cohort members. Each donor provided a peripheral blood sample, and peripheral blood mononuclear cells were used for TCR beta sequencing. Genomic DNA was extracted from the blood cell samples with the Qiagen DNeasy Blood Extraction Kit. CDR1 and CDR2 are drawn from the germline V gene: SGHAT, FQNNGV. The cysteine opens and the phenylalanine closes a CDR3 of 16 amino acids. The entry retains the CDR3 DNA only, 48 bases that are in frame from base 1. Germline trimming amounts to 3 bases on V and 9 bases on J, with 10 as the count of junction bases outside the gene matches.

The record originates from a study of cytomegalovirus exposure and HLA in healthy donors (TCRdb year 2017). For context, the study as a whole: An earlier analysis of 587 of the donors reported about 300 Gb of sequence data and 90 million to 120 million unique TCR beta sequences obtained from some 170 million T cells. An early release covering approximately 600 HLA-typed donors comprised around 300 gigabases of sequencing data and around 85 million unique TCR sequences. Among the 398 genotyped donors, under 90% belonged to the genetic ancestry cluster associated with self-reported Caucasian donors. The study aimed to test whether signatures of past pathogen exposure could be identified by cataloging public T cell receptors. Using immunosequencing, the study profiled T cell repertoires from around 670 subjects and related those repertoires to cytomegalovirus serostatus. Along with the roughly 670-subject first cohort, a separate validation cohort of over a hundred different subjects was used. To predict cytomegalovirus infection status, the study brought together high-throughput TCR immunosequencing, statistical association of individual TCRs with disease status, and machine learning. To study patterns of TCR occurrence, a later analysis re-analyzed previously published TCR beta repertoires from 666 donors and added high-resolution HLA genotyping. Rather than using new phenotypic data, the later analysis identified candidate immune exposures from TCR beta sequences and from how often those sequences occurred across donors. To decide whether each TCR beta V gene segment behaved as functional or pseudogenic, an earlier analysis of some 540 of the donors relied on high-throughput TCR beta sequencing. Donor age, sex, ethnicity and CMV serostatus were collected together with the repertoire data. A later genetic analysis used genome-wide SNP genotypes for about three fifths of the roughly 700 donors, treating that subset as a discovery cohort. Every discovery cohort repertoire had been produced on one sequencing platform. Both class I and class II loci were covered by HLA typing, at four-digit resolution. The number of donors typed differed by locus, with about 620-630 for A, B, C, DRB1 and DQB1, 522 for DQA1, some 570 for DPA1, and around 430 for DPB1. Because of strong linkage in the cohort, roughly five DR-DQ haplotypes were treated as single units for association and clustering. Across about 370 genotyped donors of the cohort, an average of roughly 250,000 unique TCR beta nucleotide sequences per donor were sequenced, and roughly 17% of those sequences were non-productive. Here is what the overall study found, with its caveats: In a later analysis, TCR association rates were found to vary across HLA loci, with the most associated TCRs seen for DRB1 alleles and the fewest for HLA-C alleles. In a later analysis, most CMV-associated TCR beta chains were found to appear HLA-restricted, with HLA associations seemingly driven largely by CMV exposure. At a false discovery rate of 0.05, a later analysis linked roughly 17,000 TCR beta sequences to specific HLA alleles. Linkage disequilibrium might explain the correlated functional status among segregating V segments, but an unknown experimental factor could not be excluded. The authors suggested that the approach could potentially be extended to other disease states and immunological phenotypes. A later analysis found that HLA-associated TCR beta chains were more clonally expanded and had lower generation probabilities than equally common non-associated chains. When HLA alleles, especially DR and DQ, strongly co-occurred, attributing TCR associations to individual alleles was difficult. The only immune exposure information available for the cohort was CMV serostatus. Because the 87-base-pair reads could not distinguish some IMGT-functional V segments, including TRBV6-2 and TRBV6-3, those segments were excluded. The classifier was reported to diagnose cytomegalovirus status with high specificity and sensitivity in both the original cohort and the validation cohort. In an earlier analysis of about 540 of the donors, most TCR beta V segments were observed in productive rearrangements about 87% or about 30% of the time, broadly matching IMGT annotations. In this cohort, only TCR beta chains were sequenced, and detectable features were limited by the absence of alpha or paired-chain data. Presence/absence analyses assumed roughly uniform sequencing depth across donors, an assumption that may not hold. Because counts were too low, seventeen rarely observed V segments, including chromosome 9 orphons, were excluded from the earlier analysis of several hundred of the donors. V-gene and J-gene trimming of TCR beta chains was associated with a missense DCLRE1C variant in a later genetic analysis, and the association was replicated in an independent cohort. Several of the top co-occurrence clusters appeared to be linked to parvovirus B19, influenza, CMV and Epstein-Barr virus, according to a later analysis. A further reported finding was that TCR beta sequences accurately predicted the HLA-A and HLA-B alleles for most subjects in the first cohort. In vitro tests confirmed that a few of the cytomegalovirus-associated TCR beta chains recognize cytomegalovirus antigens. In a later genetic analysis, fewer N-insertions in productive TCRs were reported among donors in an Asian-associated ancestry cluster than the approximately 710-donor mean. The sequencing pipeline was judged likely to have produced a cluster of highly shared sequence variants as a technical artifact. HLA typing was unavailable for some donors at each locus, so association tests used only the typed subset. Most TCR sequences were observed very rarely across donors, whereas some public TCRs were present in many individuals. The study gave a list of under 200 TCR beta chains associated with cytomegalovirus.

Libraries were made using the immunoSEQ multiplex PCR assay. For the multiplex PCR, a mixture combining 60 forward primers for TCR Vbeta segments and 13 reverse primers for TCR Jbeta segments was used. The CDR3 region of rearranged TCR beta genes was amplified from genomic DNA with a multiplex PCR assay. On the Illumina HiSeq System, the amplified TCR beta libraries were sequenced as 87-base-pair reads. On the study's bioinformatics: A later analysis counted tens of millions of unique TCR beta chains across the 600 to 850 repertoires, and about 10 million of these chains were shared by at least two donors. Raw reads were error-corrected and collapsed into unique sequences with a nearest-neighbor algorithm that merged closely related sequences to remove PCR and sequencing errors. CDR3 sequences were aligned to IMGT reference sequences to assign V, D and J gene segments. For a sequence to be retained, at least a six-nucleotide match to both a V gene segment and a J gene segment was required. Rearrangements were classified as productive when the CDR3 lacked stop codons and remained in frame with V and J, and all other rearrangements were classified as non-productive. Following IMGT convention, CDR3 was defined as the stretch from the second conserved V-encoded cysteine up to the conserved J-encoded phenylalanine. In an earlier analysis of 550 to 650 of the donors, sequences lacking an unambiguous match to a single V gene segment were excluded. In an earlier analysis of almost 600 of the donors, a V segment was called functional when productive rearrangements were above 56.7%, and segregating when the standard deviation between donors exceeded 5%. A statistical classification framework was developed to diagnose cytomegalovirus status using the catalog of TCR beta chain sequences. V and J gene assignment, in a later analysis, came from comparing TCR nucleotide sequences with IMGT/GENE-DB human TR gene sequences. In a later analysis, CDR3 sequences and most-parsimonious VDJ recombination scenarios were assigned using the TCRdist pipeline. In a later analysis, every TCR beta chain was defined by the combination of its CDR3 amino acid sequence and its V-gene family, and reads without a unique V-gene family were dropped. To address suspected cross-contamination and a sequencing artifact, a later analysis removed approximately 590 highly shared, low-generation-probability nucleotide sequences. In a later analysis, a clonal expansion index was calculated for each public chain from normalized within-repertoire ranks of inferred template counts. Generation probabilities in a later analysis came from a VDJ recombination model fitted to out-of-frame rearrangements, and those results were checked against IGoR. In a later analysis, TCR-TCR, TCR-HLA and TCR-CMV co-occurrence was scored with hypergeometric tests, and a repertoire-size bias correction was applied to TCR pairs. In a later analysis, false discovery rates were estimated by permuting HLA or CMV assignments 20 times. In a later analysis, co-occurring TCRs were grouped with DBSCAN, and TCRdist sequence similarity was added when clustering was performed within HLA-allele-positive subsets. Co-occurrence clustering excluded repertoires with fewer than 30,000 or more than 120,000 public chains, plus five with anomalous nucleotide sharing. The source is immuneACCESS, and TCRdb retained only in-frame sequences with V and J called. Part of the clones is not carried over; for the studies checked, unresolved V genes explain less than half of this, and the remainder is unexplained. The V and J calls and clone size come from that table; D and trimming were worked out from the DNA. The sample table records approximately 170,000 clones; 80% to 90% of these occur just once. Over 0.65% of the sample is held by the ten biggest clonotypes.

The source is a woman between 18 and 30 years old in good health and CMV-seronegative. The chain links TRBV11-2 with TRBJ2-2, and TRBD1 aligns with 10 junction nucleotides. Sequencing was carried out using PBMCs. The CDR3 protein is CASSFRGTGDTRELFF. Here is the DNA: TGTGCCAGCAGCTTCCGTGGGACAGGGGATACGAGGGAGCTGTTTTTT.